This T cell receptor (beta chain) appears in the sequencing data of a study of tumor-infiltrating lymphocytes in primary liver carcinoma. As for the study in general: Recorded tumor stage was T1-T3 N0M0, with diameters of about 4.2 to 11 cm. Samples returned roughly 3.5 to 8 million productive TCRbeta reads, a yield that was similar across tissue types.

Bulk tissue was left unsorted, and RNA and DNA were co-extracted from about 20-30 mg of it. The patients, who had chronic HBV infection, were treatment-naive (untreated). Trimming cost V 5 bases and J 1 base, with 11 bases left between them. In germline, CDR1 is SGHAT, CDR2 FQNNGV. There are 14 residues in the CDR3. TCR beta cDNA was made from 400 to 500 ng total RNA with a constant-region primer. Sequencing libraries for TCR beta derived from three nested multiplex PCR rounds that used slightly modified ARM-PCR. TRBV1-TRBV30 forward primers paired with a C-beta reverse primer drove the first two PCR rounds, around 9 cycles each. TCRdb recomputed calls from the multiplex PCR reads with MiXCR, one row per CDR3 protein. Among about 32,000 distinct CDR3 sequences listed, roughly 80% were seen once. Ten or more counts support this clonotype.

The gene calls are TRBV11-2 and TRBJ2-5; weak D call: TRBD2 (6 bases). Source material: liver tumor tissue from sampling region 4. Subset here: tumor region T4, right-lateral pole. The origin of this receptor is a man aged 35 to 55 with primary liver carcinoma and hepatitis B virus infection. The CDR3 loop reads CASSPAGGQETQYF. The CDR3 DNA is TGTGCCAGCAGCCCGGCCGGGGGCCAAGAGACCCAGTACTTC.